This T cell receptor beta chain was documented in a study of OX40 agonist ivuxolimab in advanced cancers. Background on the study: Ivuxolimab is an agonistic anti-OX40 (CD134) antibody, and patients were treated with it. Partial responses were achieved by three patients, one with hepatocellular carcinoma and two with cutaneous melanoma.

Some clones are missing from TCRdb's copy, which holds only in-frame ones; the method was immunoSEQ multiplex PCR. The table has more than 40,000 clones, about 90% seen once. Trimming removed 0 bases from V and 4 bases from J, with 9 bases in between. This CDR3 comprises 14 residues. The germline V gene has CDR1 SGDLS and CDR2 YYNGEE. The sequencing used CD4+ or CD8+ T cells sorted from blood, collected in a trial of the OX40 agonist ivuxolimab. J is TRBJ2-3 and V is TRBV9; D gene ambiguous. The TCR was taken from an adult with an advanced solid tumor such as melanoma, head and neck, liver or kidney cancer. CDR3 bases: TGTGCCAGCAGCGTAGGGATGGGCCCAGATACGCAGTATTTT. As protein: CASSVGMGPDTQYF.